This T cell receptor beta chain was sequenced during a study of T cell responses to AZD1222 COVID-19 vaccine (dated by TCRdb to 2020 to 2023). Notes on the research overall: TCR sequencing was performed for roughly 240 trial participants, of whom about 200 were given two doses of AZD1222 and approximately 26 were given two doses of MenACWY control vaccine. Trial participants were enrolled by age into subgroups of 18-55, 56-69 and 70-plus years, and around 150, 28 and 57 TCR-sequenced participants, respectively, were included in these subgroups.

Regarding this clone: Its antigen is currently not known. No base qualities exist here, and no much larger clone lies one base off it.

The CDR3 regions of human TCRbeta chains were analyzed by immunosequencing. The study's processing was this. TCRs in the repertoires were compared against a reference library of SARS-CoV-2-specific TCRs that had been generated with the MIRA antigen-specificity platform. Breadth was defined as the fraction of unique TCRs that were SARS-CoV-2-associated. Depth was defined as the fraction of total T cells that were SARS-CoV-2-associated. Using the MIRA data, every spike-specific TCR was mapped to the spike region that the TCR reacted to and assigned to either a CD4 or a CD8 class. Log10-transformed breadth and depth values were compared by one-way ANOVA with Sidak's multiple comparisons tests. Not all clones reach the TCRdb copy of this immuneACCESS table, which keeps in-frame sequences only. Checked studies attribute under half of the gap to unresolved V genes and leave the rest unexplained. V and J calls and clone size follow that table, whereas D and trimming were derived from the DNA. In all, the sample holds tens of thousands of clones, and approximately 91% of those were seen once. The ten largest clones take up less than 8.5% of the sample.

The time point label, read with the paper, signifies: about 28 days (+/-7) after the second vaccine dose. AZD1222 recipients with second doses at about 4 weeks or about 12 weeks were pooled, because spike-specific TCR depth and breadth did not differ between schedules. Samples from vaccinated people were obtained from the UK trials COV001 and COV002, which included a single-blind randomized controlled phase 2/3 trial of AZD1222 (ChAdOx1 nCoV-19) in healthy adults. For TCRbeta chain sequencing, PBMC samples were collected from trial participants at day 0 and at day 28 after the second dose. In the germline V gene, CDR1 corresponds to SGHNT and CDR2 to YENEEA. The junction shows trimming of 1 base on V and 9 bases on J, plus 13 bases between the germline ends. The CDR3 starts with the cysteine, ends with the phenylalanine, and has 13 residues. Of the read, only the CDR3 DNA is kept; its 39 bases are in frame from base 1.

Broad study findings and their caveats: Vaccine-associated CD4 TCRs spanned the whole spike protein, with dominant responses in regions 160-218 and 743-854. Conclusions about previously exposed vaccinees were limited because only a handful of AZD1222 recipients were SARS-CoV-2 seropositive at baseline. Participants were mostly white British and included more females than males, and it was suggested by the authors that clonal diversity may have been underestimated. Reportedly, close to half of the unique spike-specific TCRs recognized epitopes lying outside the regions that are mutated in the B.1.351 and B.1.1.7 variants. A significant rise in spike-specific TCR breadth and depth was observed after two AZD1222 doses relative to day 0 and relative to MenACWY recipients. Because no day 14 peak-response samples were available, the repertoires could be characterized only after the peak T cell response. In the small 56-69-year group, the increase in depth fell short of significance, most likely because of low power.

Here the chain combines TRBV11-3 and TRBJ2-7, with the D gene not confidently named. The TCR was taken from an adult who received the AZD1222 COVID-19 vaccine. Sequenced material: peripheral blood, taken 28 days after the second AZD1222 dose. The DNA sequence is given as TGTGCCAGCAGCTTAGTGGCGGAGTCTGGGCAGTACTTC. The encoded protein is CASSLVAESGQYF.